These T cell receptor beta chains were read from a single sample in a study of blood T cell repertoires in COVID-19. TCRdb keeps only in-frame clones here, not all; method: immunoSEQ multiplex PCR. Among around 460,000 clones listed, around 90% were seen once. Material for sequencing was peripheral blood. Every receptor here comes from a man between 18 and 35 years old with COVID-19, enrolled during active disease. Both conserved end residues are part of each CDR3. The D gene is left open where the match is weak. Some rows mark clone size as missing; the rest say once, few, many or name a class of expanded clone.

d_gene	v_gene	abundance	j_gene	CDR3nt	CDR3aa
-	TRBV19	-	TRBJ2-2	TGTGCCACCACCGGGACACTGAACACCGGGGAGCTGTTTTTT	CATTGTLNTGELFF
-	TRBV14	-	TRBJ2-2	TGTGCCAGCAGCCAAGTCAGAGGGAAAGCCGGGGAGCTGTTTTTT	CASSQVRGKAGELFF
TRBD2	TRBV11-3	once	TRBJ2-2	TGTGCCAGCAGCTTGGGACCCGGACTAGCGGGAGCGTATGGGGAGCTGTTTTTT	CASSLGPGLAGAYGELFF
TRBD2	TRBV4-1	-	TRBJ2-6	TGCGCCAGCAGCCATGGAGGCGGACTAGCGGGAGGGCCGGGGTCTGGGGCCAACGTCCTGACTTTC	CASSHGGGLAGGPGSGANVLTF
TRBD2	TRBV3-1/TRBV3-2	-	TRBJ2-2	TGTGCCAGCAGCCAAGATTCCGGGAGGGCCGTCGGCGGGGAGCTGTTTTTT	CASSQDSGRAVGGELFF
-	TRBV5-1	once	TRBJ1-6	TGCGCCAGCAGCTTGGACAGGCTAATTTCATCCCTCCACTTT	CASSLDRLISSLHF
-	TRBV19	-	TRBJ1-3	TGTGCCAGTAGATACACAGGGAGTGGAAACACCATATATTTT	CASRYTGSGNTIYF
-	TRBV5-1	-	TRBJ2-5	TGCGCCAGCACCCCCTCCGGGACTCCCAAAGAGACCCAGTACTTC	CASTPSGTPKETQYF
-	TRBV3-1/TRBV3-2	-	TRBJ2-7	TGTGCCAGCAGCCAAGATCCTCGGCAGGTTCAGTACTTC	CASSQDPRQVQYF
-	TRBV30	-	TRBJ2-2	TGTGCCTGGAGTACGAACAGGGTAGCCGGGGAGCTGTTTTTT	CAWSTNRVAGELFF
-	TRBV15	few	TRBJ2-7	TGTGCCACCAGGGGCCAGGGGATCAGCGAGCAGTACTTC	CATRGQGISEQYF
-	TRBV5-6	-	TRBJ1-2	TGTGCCAGCAGCCCCACAAATTATGGCTACACCTTC	CASSPTNYGYTF
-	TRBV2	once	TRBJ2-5	TGTGCCAGCAGCCAAGGAGGGACAGCGGGGGCCGAGACCCAGTACTTC	CASSQGGTAGAETQYF
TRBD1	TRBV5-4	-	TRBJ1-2	TGTGCCAGCAGCTTGGTGCCAGGGGGCGGGGACTATGGCTACACCTTC	CASSLVPGGGDYGYTF
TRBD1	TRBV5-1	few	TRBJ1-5	TGCGCCATTCCACGACAGGGAGATCAGCCCCAGCATTTT	CAIPRQGDQPQHF
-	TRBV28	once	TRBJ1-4	TGTGCCAGCAGTTTTCTCGCGGGGGTCGGACTGGCGAAACTGTTTTTT	CASSFLAGVGLAKLFF
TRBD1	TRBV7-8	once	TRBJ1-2	TGTGCCAGCAGTCTACTACGCACAGGGGTTAACTATGGCTACACCTTC	CASSLLRTGVNYGYTF
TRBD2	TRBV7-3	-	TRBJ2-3	TGTGCCAGCAGCCGAGGGACTAGCGGGAGTACCACAGATACGCAGTATTTT	CASSRGTSGSTTDTQYF
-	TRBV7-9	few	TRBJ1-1	TGTGCCATCTATGTGCTTCGGTATGCTGAAGCTTTCTTT	CAIYVLRYAEAFF
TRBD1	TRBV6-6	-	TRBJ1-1	TGTGCCAGCAGCGGGACAGGGGACACTGAAGCTTTCTTT	CASSGTGDTEAFF
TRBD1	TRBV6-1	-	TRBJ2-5	TGTGCCAGCAGTGAAGCGCTTCAGGGACAGGGGAAAGGGGAGACCCAGTACTTC	CASSEALQGQGKGETQYF
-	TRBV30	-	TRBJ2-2	TGTGCCTGGAGTGTTTCGGTGAACACCGGGGAGCTGTTTTTT	CAWSVSVNTGELFF
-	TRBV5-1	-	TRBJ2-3	TGCGCCAGCAGATCAGGGCCTAGCACAGATACGCAGTATTTT	CASRSGPSTDTQYF
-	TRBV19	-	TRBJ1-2	TGTGCCAGTAGTATCCTCTCGGGCAGGGGCTATGGCTACACCTTC	CASSILSGRGYGYTF
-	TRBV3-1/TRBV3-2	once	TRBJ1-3	TGTGCCAGCAGCCAAGGAGCTGGAAACACCATATATTTT	CASSQGAGNTIYF
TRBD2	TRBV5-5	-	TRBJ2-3	TGTGCCAGCAGCTCGTTCGGGACTAGCGGGGGCACAGATACGCAGTATTTT	CASSSFGTSGGTDTQYF
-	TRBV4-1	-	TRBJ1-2	TGCGCCAGCAGCCAAGAGGCGGCAGCCGGATACCTCAACTATGGCTACACCTTC	CASSQEAAAGYLNYGYTF
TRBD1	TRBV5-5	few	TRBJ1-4	TGTGCCAGCAGCTACAGGGGGCAGAGCGAAAAACTGTTTTTT	CASSYRGQSEKLFF
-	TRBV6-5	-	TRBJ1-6	TGTGCCAGCAGTTACTCGCTTGGGAGCTATAATTCACCCCTCCACTTT	CASSYSLGSYNSPLHF
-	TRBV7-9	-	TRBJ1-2	TGTGCCAGCAGCCTAGCAGCGAGCTATGGCTACACCTTC	CASSLAASYGYTF
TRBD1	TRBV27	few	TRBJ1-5	TGTGCCAGCAGTTTGGGACAGACCAATCAGCCCCAGCATTTT	CASSLGQTNQPQHF
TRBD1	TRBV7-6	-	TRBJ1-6	TGTGCCAGCAGACATACAGGGGGCGATTCACCCCTCCACTTT	CASRHTGGDSPLHF
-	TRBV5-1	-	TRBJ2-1	TGCGCCAGCAGCTTGTTCGGGGACTTAGATGAGCAGTTCTTC	CASSLFGDLDEQFF
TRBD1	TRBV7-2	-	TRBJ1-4	TGTGCCAGCAGCGTCCAGGGGGCGGGCACTAATGAAAAACTGTTTTTT	CASSVQGAGTNEKLFF
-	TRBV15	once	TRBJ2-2	TGTGCCACCGCCGTCGGACAGAGTAACACCGGGGAGCTGTTTTTT	CATAVGQSNTGELFF
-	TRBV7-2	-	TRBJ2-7	TGTGCCAGCAGCTCAAGGGTAGCGCCGGACGAGCAGTACTTC	CASSSRVAPDEQYF
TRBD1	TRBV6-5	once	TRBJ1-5	TGTGCCAGCAGGGGGACAGCCTATAGCAATCAGCCCCAGCATTTT	CASRGTAYSNQPQHF
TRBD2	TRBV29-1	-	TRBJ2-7	TGCAGCGTATCTAGCGGGTCGGCCTACGAGCAGTACTTC	CSVSSGSAYEQYF
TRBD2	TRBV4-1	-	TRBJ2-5	TGCGCCAGCAGCCAAGTGCGGGAGAGGGCGACCCAGTACTTC	CASSQVRERATQYF
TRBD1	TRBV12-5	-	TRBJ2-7	TGTGCTAGTGGACCGGGACAGTTCTCCTACGAGCAGTACTTC	CASGPGQFSYEQYF
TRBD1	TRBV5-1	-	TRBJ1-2	TGCGCCAGCGGGACAGGGCTAATGGGGTATGGCTACACCTTC	CASGTGLMGYGYTF
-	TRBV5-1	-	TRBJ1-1	TGCGCCAGCAGCTTGGATGGGGCCAACACTGAAGCTTTCTTT	CASSLDGANTEAFF
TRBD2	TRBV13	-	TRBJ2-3	TGTGCCAGCAGCATATACCGACGGGGACTAGAGACAGATACGCAGTATTTT	CASSIYRRGLETDTQYF
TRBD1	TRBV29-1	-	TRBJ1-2	TGCAGCGTCCTCCAGGGGGGAGATGGCTACACCTTC	CSVLQGGDGYTF
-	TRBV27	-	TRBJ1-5	TGTGCCAGCAGTTTTCAGGCGTATAGCAATCAGCCCCAGCATTTT	CASSFQAYSNQPQHF
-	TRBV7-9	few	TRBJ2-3	TGTGCCAGCAGCTTAGGGGCGGGTGCAGATACGCAGTATTTT	CASSLGAGADTQYF
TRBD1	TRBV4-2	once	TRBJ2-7	TGTGCCAGCAGCCAGCCCGGGACAGGCTACGAGCAGTACTTC	CASSQPGTGYEQYF
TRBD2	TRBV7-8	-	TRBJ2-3	TGTGCCAGCAGCTTAGACGGGAGGTACTCTAGCACAGATACGCAGTATTTT	CASSLDGRYSSTDTQYF
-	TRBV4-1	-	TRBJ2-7	TGCGCCAGCAGCCAAGGCCCCCAGGACTCCGCCTACGAGCAGTACTTC	CASSQGPQDSAYEQYF
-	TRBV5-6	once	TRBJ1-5	TGTGCCAGCAGCTTCGGGGTAGGAAGCAATCAGCCCCAGCATTTT	CASSFGVGSNQPQHF
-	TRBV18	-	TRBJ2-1	TGTGCCAGCTCACCATCACAGTACAATGAGCAGTTCTTC	CASSPSQYNEQFF
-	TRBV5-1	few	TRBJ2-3	TGCGCCAGCAGCCCCTCCCCGACACATACGCAGTATTTT	CASSPSPTHTQYF
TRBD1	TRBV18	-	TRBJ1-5	TGTGCCAGCTCGCTAGACGGACAGGGGGCCGGACAGCCCCAGCATTTT	CASSLDGQGAGQPQHF
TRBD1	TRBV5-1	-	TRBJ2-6	TGCGCCAGCAGCTTGGCTTCGACAGGGACAGTGTACGGGGCCAACGTCCTGACTTTC	CASSLASTGTVYGANVLTF